Below, 12 T cell receptor beta chains from the same sample are listed, as sequenced in a study of cytomegalovirus exposure and HLA in healthy donors. Vbeta (60) and Jbeta (13) primers were used in the PCR. Here immunoSEQ multiplex PCR was the method, and the copy in TCRdb shows in-frame clones only, minus some. The profile covers 110,000 to 150,000 clones, with approximately 80% appearing a single time and around 3.7% taken by the ten largest. The sequencing input was PBMCs. The receptors shown here come from a male donor in good health and CMV-seronegative.

This clone showed up just once. V usage is TRBV7-2 and J usage is TRBJ2-3; D is unclear. V was pared by 5 bases and J by 2 bases, with 11 bases between. In germline, CDR1 is SGHTA, CDR2 FQGNSA. This CDR3 region has 14 residues. The CDR3 sequence: CASSPAAYTDTQYF. CDR3 sequence (DNA): TGTGCCAGCAGCCCCGCGGCCTACACAGATACGCAGTATTTT.

The chain employs TRBV6-5 and TRBJ2-3, with TRBD1 matching over 7 bases. The CDR3 contains 15 residues. The ends lost 3 bases at V and 15 bases at J; junction bases unmatched: 18. Germline V CDR1 and CDR2: MNHEY, SVGAGI. CDR3 sequence reads: CASSYMHNRDSSFYF. The CDR3 DNA follows: TGTGCCAGCAGTTATATGCACAACCGGGACAGTTCGTTTTATTTT.

The V gene is TRBV6-1, the J gene TRBJ2-3, with D possibly TRBD1 on 5 matching bases. The CDR3 sequence is 15 residues long. Trimming removed 7 bases from V and 2 bases from J, with 16 bases in between. The germline V gene has CDR1 MNHNS and CDR2 SASEGT. The CDR3 region is CASTQQAAVTDTQYF. The CDR3 nucleotides are TGTGCCAGCACACAACAGGCCGCGGTCACAGATACGCAGTATTTT.

On this clone itself: Other DNA sequences in this specimen translate into the identical CDR3. The chain employs TRBV7-2 and TRBJ2-3, with 9 nucleotides matching TRBD2. Germline values: CDR1 SGHTA, CDR2 FQGNSA. The CDR3 covers 16 residues. Losses at the gene ends were 2 bases for V and 4 bases for J; bases not matched to a gene: 7. CDR3 nucleotide sequence: TGTGCCAGCAGCTTATCCGGTAGCGGGAGACCAGATACGCAGTATTTT. Residues: CASSLSGSGRPDTQYF.

In the case of this clone: An end of the junction does not agree with germline; a read error may underlie this. The rearrangement links TRBV7-9 to TRBJ1-2; possibly TRBD1 for D (6 bases). The CDR3 totals 12 residues. CDR1 is SEHNR, CDR2 FQNEAQ, per germline (reference sequence). The CDR3 sequence: CSSSLVDSLYTF. In DNA form, the CDR3 reads TGTTCCAGCAGCTTAGTGGACAGCCTCTACACCTTC. The full variable domain, rest sourced from reference TRBV7-9 and TRBJ1-2, is DTGVSQNPRHKITKRGQNVTFRCDPISEHNRLYWYRQTLGQGPEFLTYFQNEAQLEKSRLLSDRFSAERPKGSFSTLEIQRTEQGDSAMYLCSSSLVDSLYTFGSGTRLTVV.

The genes are TRBV5-6 and TRBJ2-5, with D possibly TRBD1 on 6 matching bases. Germline V gene data show CDR1 as SGHDT and CDR2 as YYEEEE. The CDR3 contains 13 residues. Between the trimmed V and J ends, which lost 0 bases and 7 bases, there was a span of 10 bases. The CDR3, as DNA: TGTGCCAGCAGCTTGGCAGGGGTCGGGACCCAGTACTTC. This sequence encodes CASSLAGVGTQYF.

The chain recombines TRBV11-2 with TRBJ2-1, with D tentatively TRBD2 (6 bases). This CDR3 spans 16 amino acids. Germline V lookup: CDR1 SGHAT, CDR2 FQNNGV. The V and J ends lost 1 base and 2 bases respectively, with 12 bases between them. DNA for the CDR3: TGTGCCAGCAGCTTAGTTTCAGCGGGCGCCTACAATGAGCAGTTCTTC. The encoded protein is CASSLVSAGAYNEQFF.

The chain is built from TRBV6-4 and TRBJ2-1, with TRBD1 matching 10 bases. Germline V CDR1 and CDR2: MRHNA, SNTAGT. The CDR3 extends over 17 amino acids. Unmatched junction bases numbered 13, after V lost 5 bases and J lost 6 bases. The CDR3 nucleotides read TGTGCCAGCAGTTCACCTCCCGGGACAGGGGTGACCAATGAGCAGTTCTTC. Protein product: CASSSPPGTGVTNEQFF.

The J gene is TRBJ2-5, the V gene TRBV14; no definite D call. This CDR3 spans 13 amino acids. V lost 5 bases and J 5 bases, leaving 12 bases between the germline ends. The germline gives CDR1 SGHDN, CDR2 FVKESK. The CDR3 region is CASSARLRETQYF. The DNA for the CDR3 is TGTGCCAGCAGCGCCAGACTTCGGGAGACCCAGTACTTC.

The J gene is TRBJ2-7, the V gene TRBV6-6, with 8 bases aligning to TRBD2. Germline V gene sequence: CDR1 MNHNY, CDR2 SVGAGI (reference sequence). The CDR3 covers 15 residues. The V gene end was trimmed by 0 bases and the J gene end by 5 bases; junction bases not matched to a gene: 6. The CDR3, as DNA: TGTGCCAGCAGTTACTCGCGACTAGCGACTCACGAGCAGTACTTC. As protein: CASSYSRLATHEQYF.

This clone was observed a handful of times. The chain couples TRBV9 to TRBJ1-6; D is possibly TRBD1 (5 bases). This CDR3 contains 17 residues. With 4 bases removed from V and 4 bases from J, the gap between germline ends came to 18 bases. Germline V gene data show CDR1 as SGDLS and CDR2 as YYNGEE. CDR3 nucleotide sequence: TGTGCCAGCAGCCCCAGGGACTTAGACAATTATAATTCACCCCTCCACTTT. Translated, it gives CASSPRDLDNYNSPLHF. Full variable domain (remainder filled in from reference TRBV9 and TRBJ1-6): DSGVTQTPKHLITATGQRVTLRCSPRSGDLSVYWYQQSLDQGLQFLIQYYNGEERAKGNILERFSAQQFPDLHSELNLSSLELGDSALYFCASSPRDLDNYNSPLHFGNGTRLTVT.

The chain recombines TRBV6-6 with TRBJ2-1; TRBD2 matches 12 bases. Germline V gene lookup returns CDR1 MNHNY and CDR2 SVGAGI (reference sequence). The CDR3 has 15 amino acids. V dropped 6 bases and J dropped 3; count of bases not matched to a gene: 3. The CDR3 protein is CASRQLAGGYNEQFF. The CDR3 bases are TGTGCCAGCAGGCAACTAGCGGGGGGCTACAATGAGCAGTTCTTC.